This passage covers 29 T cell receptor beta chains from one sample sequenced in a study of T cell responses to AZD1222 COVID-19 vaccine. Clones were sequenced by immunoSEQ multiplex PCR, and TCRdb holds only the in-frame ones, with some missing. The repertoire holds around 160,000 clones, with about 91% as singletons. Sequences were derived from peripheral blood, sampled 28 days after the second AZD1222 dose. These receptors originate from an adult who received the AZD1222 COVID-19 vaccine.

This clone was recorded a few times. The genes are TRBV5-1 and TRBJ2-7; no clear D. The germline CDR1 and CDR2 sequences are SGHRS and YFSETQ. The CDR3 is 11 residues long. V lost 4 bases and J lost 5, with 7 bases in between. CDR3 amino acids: CASSVGHEQYF. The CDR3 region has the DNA TGCGCCAGCAGCGTGGGTCACGAGCAGTACTTC.

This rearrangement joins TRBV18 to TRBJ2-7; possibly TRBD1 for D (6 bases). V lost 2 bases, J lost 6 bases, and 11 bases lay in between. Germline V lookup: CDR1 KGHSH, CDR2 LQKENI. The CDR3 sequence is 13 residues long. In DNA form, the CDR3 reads TGTGCCAGCTCACCAAAGACAGGAGCCGAGCAGTACTTC. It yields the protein CASSPKTGAEQYF.

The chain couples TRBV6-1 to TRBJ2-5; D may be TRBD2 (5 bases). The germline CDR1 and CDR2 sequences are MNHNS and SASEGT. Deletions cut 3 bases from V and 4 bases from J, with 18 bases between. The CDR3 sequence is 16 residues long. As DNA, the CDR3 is TGTGCCAGCAGTGACCGCTCTCGGGGATCGGGAGAGACCCAGTACTTC. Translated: CASSDRSRGSGETQYF.

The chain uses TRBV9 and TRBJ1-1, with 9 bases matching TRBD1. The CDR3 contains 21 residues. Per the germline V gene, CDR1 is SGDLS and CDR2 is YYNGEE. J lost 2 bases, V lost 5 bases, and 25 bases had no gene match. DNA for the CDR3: TGTGCCAGCAGTGCTCGAGAGGGGTTTAGGACAGGGGACTCGAGAAACACTGAAGCTTTCTTT. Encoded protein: CASSAREGFRTGDSRNTEAFF. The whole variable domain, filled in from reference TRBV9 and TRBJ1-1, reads DSGVTQTPKHLITATGQRVTLRCSPRSGDLSVYWYQQSLDQGLQFLIQYYNGEERAKGNILERFSAQQFPDLHSELNLSSLELGDSALYFCASSAREGFRTGDSRNTEAFFGQGTRLTVV.

The CDR3 here is CASSLVDTGELFF. CDR3 DNA sequence: TGTGCCAGCAGCTTGGTAGACACCGGGGAGCTGTTTTTT. The chain combines TRBV5-6 with TRBJ2-2, with D uncertain. Trimming cost V 0 bases and J 3 bases, with 3 bases left between them. The CDR3 is 13 amino acids. Germline-derived CDR1 and CDR2 are SGHDT and YYEEEE.

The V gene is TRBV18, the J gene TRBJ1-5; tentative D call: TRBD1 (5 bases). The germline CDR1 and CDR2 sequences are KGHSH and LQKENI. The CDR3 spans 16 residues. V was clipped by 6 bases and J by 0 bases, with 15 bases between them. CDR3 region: CASSLLRTNSNQPQHF. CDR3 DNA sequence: TGTGCCAGCTCCCTACTCCGGACAAATAGCAATCAGCCCCAGCATTTT.

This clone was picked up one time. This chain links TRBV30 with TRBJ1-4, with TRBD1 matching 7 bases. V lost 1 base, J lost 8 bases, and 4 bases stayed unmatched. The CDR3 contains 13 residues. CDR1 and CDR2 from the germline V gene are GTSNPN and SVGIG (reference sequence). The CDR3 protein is CAWSGTGLEKLFF. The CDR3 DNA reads TGTGCCTGGAGTGGGACAGGACTCGAAAAACTGTTTTTT. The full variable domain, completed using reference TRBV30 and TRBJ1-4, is SQTIHQWPATLVQPVGSPLSLECTVEGTSNPNLYWYRQAAGRGLQLLFYSVGIGQISSEVPQNLSASRPQDRQFILSSKKLLLSDSGFYLCAWSGTGLEKLFFGSGTQLSVL.

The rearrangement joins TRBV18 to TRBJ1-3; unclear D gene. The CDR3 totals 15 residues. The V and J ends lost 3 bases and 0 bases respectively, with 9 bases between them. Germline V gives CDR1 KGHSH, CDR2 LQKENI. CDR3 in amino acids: CASSPTRSSGNTIYF. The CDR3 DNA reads TGTGCCAGCTCACCTACACGGAGCTCTGGAAACACCATATATTTT.

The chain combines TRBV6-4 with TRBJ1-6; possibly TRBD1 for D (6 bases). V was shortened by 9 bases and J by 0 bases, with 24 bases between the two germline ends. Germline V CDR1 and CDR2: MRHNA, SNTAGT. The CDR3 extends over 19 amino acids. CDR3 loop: CARGGAGQLRSSYNSPLHF. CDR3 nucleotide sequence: TGTGCCAGGGGCGGCGCCGGACAGCTAAGGAGCTCCTATAATTCACCCCTCCACTTT.

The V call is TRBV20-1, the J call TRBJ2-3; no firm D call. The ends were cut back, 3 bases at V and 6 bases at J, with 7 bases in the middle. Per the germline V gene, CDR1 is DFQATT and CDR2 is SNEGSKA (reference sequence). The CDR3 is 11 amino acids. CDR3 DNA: TGCAGTGCTAGGGTACCCGATACGCAGTATTTT. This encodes CSARVPDTQYF.

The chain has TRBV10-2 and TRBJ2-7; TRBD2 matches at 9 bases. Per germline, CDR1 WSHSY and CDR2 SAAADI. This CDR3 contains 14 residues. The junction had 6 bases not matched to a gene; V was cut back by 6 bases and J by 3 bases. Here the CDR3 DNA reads TGCGCCAGCAGGTTAGCGGGGGCTTTCTACGAGCAGTACTTC. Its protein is CASRLAGAFYEQYF.

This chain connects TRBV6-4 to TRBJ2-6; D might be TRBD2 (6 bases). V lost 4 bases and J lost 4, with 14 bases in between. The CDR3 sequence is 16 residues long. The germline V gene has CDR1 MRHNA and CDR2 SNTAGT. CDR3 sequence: CASSVTPGAGANVLTF. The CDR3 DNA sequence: TGTGCCAGCAGTGTGACGCCGGGAGCGGGGGCCAACGTCCTGACTTTC.

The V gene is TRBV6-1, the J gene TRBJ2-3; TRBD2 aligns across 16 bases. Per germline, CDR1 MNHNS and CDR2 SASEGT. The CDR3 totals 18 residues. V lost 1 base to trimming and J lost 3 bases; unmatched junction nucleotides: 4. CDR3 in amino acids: CASSEEGLAGGRTDTQYF. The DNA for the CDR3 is TGTGCCAGCAGTGAAGAGGGACTAGCGGGGGGGCGTACAGATACGCAGTATTTT.

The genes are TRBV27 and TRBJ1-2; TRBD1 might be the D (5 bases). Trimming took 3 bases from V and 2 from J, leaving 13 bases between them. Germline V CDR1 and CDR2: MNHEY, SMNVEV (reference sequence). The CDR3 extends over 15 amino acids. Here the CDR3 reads CASSFSQGGNYGYTF. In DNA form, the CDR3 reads TGTGCCAGCAGTTTTTCTCAGGGTGGGAACTATGGCTACACCTTC.

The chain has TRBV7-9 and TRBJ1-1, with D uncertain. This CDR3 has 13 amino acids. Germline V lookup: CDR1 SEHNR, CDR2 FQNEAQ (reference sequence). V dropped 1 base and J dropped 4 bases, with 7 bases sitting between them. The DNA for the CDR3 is TGTGCCAGCAGCTTAGGCGGGATCACTGAAGCTTTCTTT. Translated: CASSLGGITEAFF.

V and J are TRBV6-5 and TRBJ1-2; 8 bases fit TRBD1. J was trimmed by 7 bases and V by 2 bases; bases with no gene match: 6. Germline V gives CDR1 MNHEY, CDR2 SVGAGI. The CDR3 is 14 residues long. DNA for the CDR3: TGTGCCAGCAGTTACGCTCAGGGGGCCCTTGGCTACACCTTC. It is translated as CASSYAQGALGYTF.

The CDR3: CASSLDRAGQPQHF. The CDR3 nucleotides read TGTGCCAGCAGTTTAGACAGGGCCGGTCAGCCCCAGCATTTT. V and J are TRBV2 and TRBJ1-5, with TRBD1 identical over 7 bases. With 5 bases clipped from V and 6 bases from J, the junction kept 7 bases outside the gene matches. Germline V gene lookup returns CDR1 SNHLY and CDR2 FYNNEI. This CDR3 is built from 14 residues.

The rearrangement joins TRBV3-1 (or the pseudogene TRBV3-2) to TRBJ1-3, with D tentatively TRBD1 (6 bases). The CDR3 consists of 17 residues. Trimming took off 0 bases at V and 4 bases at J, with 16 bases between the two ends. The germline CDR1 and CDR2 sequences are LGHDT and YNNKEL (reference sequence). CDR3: CASSQEQGDHWGNTIYF. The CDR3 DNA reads TGTGCCAGCAGCCAAGAACAGGGCGACCATTGGGGAAACACCATATATTTT.

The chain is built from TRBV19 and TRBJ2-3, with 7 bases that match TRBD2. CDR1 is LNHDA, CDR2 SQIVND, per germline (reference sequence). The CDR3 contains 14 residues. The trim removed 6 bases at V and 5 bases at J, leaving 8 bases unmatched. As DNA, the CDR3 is TGTGCCAGTAGAGTGGCGGGGGAGGGAGATACGCAGTATTTT. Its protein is CASRVAGEGDTQYF.

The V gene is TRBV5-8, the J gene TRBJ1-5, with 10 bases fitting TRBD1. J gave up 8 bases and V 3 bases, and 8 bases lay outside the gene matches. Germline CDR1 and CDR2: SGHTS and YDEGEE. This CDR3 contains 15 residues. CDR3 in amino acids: CASSYGTGAREPQHF. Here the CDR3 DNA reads TGTGCCAGCAGCTACGGGACAGGGGCAAGGGAGCCCCAGCATTTT. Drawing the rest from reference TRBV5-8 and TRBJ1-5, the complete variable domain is EAGVTQSPTHLIKTRGQQATLRCSPISGHTSVYWYQQALGLGLQFLLWYDEGEERNRGNFPPRFSGRQFPNYSSELNVNALELEDSALYLCASSYGTGAREPQHFGDGTRLSIL.

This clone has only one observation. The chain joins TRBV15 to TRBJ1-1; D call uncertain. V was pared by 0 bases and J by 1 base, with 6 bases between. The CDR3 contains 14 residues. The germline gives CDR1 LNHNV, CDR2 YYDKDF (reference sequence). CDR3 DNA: TGTGCCACCAGCAGAGAGGTGGGGAACACTGAAGCTTTCTTT. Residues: CATSREVGNTEAFF.

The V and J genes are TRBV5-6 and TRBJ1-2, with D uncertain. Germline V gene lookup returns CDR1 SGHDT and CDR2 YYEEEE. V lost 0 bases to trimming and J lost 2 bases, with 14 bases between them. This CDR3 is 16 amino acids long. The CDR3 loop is CASSLDATTPNYGYTF. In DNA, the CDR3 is TGTGCCAGCAGCTTGGATGCGACAACCCCGAACTATGGCTACACCTTC. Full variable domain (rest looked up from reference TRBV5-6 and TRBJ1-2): DAGVTQSPTHLIKTRGQQVTLRCSPKSGHDTVSWYQQALGQGPQFIFQYYEEEERQRGNFPDRFSGHQFPNYSSELNVNALLLGDSALYLCASSLDATTPNYGYTFGSGTRLTVV.

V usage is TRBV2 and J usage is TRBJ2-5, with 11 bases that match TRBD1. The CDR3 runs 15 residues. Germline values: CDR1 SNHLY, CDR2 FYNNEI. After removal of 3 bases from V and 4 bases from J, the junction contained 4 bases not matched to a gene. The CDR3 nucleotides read TGTGCCAGCAGTGAGGGGACAGGGGGAGGAGAGACCCAGTACTTC. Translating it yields CASSEGTGGGETQYF.

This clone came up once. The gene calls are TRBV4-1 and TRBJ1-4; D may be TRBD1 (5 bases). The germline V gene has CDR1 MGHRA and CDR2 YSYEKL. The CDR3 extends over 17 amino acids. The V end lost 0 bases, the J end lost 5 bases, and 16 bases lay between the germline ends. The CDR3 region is CASSQEWGDLRNEKLFF. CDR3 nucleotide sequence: TGCGCCAGCAGCCAAGAATGGGGGGATCTCAGGAATGAAAAACTGTTTTTT.

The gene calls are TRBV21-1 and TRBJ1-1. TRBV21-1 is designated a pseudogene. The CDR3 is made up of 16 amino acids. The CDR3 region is CASSLTPGRRNTEAFF. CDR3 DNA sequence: TGTGCCAGCAGCCTAACTCCGGGACGCCGAAATACTGAAGCTTTCTTT.

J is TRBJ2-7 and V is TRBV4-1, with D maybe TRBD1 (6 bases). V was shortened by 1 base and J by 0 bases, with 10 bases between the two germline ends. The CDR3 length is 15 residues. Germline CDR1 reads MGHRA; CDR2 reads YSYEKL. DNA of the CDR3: TGCGCCAGCAGCCAAGGCCAGGGGTCCTCCTACGAGCAGTACTTC. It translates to CASSQGQGSSYEQYF.

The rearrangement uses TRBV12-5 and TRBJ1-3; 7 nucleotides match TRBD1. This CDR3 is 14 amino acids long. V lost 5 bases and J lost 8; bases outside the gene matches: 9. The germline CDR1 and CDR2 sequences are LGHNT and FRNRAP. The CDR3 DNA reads TGTGCTAGTGGTCAGACAGGGAGAGGACACACCATATATTTT. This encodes CASGQTGRGHTIYF.

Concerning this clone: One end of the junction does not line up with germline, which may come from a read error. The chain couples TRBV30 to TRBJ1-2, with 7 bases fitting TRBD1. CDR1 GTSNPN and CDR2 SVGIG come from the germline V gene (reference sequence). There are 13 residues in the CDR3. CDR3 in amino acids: CAWSVRWSGQQYF. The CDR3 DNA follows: TGTGCCTGGAGTGTTCGGTGGTCGGGACAGCAATACTTC.

The CDR3 sequence: CASSVGQGVRNTIYF. CDR3 coding DNA: TGCGCCAGCAGCGTAGGACAGGGGGTCCGAAACACCATATATTTT. The rearrangement uses TRBV4-1 and TRBJ1-3, with 10 nucleotides matching TRBD1. V lost 5 bases, J lost 5 bases, and 6 bases stayed unmatched. The CDR3 has 15 residues. Germline V gives CDR1 MGHRA, CDR2 YSYEKL.